This TCR beta chain is from a study of early T cells in non-severe SARS-CoV-2 infection. The overall study: Bulk RNA from unsorted whole blood was sequenced; chains were unpaired.

Attachment of unique molecular identifiers to individual cDNA molecules was performed. TCRdb reanalysed the 5' RACE reads using MiXCR and keeps one entry per CDR3 protein. This sample yields 70,000 to 90,000 distinct CDR3 sequences, of which around 11% are seen a single time; approximately 4.5% belongs to the top ten. This CDR3 comprises 14 residues. V gave up 2 bases and J gave up 5 bases, with 11 bases separating them. Study-wide points: The VDJdb matching leaned toward anti-spike CD8 responses and overlooked private and CD4 specificities.

This clonotype was detected many times. Its antigen is undetermined. The sequencing sample was made of whole blood. The clonotype comes from an adult who was a healthcare worker with PCR-confirmed SARS-CoV-2 infection or an uninfected control (not recorded which). J is TRBJ2-3 and V is TRBV12-3 or TRBV12-4; no firm D call. For the CDR3, the DNA is TGTGCCAGCAGTTTAACCAATGAACGAGATACGCAGTATTTT. Encoded protein: CASSLTNERDTQYF.